What follows are 7 T cell receptor beta chains derived from one specimen sequenced in a study of Tregs in tolerant kidney transplant recipients. Method: immunoSEQ multiplex PCR; TCRdb's copy keeps in-frame clones and lacks some. The sample consists of around 30,000 clones, 82% of them appearing once. For these receptors, no antigen is known. The sequenced sample was Tregs from blood cultured with allogeneic cells. The receptors shown here come from a human donor in good health.

This clone was detected once. This rearrangement joins TRBV5-6 to TRBJ2-7; either TRBD1 or TRBD2 may supply D (5 bases each). The CDR3 consists of 16 residues. Trimming stripped 3 bases from V and 0 bases from J, with 16 bases between. CDR1 and CDR2 (germline): SGHDT, YYEEEE. CDR3 residues: CASSSQGGTDSYEQYF. The CDR3 coding sequence is TGTGCCAGCAGCTCCCAGGGTGGGACGGACTCCTACGAGCAGTACTTC.

The gene calls are TRBV2 and TRBJ2-3, with 8 bases matching TRBD1. CDR1 is SNHLY, CDR2 FYNNEI, per germline. The V and J ends lost 3 bases and 4 bases, in that order; junction bases with no gene match: 3. The length of the CDR3 is 14 residues. The CDR3 spells CASSDRGHADTQYF. The CDR3 DNA reads as TGTGCCAGCAGTGACAGGGGGCATGCAGATACGCAGTATTTT. Full variable domain (remainder filled in from reference TRBV2 and TRBJ2-3): EPEVTQTPSHQVTQMGQEVILRCVPISNHLYFYWYRQILGQKVEFLVSFYNNEISEKSEIFDDQFSVERPDGSNFTLKIRSTKLEDSAMYFCASSDRGHADTQYFGPGTRLTVL.

This chain uses TRBV30 with TRBJ2-2, with D hard to call. Trimming shortened V by 0 bases and J by 2 bases, and 7 bases separated the two germline ends. The CDR3 loop spans 14 amino acids. Germline lookup yields CDR1 GTSNPN and CDR2 SVGIG (reference sequence). CDR3 DNA sequence: TGTGCCTGGAGTGTCGCCAGAAACACCGGGGAGCTGTTTTTT. It encodes CAWSVARNTGELFF. Variable domain in full (rest from reference TRBV30 and TRBJ2-2): SQTIHQWPATLVQPVGSPLSLECTVEGTSNPNLYWYRQAAGRGLQLLFYSVGIGQISSEVPQNLSASRPQDRQFILSSKKLLLSDSGFYLCAWSVARNTGELFFGEGSRLTVL.

V is TRBV19 and J is TRBJ2-3; 10 bases match TRBD1. Germline CDR1 LNHDA, CDR2 SQIVND (reference sequence). The trim removed 11 bases at V and 5 bases at J, leaving 7 bases unmatched. CDR3 length: 13 amino acids. Here the CDR3 reads CAFSGTGEDTQYF. Here the CDR3 DNA reads TGTGCCTTTTCCGGGACAGGGGAAGATACGCAGTATTTT.

This rearrangement joins TRBV7-9 to TRBJ2-1; the match to TRBD2 covers 14 bases. CDR3 length: 18 amino acids. Trimming at V came to 1 base and at J to 5 bases, leaving 7 bases not matched to a gene. The germline V gene encodes CDR1 SEHNR and CDR2 FQNEAQ (reference sequence). CDR3 sequence (DNA): TGTGCCAGCAGCTTAGTACGGGGACTAGCGGGAGAAAACAATGAGCAGTTCTTC. The encoded protein is CASSLVRGLAGENNEQFF.

The V and J genes are TRBV6-1 and TRBJ2-4; D unresolved. The length of the CDR3 is 16 residues. The V end lost 2 bases, the J end lost 0 bases, and 11 bases lay between the germline ends. Germline assignment: CDR1 MNHNS and CDR2 SASEGT. The CDR3 DNA follows: TGTGCCAGCAGTGAATGGGTAGGGCTAGCCAAAAACATTCAGTACTTC. Encoded protein: CASSEWVGLAKNIQYF.

This chain uses TRBV4-2 with TRBJ2-3; perhaps TRBD1 as D (6 bases). CDR3 length equals 16 residues. Trimming took off 4 bases at V and 3 bases at J, with 17 bases between the two ends. Germline V CDR1 and CDR2: LGHNA, YNFKEQ. The CDR3 DNA reads TGTGCCAGCAGCCGGAGTCAGGGGATCCGGACAGATACGCAGTATTTT. It codes for CASSRSQGIRTDTQYF.